Shown below are 21 T cell receptor beta chains from a single sample sequenced in a study of Graves' ophthalmopathy and Graves' hyperthyroidism. The authors amplified TCR beta CDR3 regions from RNA transcripts. The first-round RT-PCR employed HTBI primers together with the Qiagen OneStep RT-PCR kit. A multiplex PCR was then performed as the second round. MiXCR, applied by TCRdb to the multiplex PCR reads, yields one record per CDR3 protein. The sample carries about 700,000 distinct CDR3 sequences, about two fifths recorded once. The sample taken for sequencing was peripheral blood. These receptors were taken from an adult man with Graves' ophthalmopathy.

V usage is TRBV18 and J usage is TRBJ2-5; 7 bases agree with TRBD1. V gave up 4 bases and J gave up 5 bases; unmatched junction bases: 4. The CDR3 is made up of 13 amino acids. Germline CDR1 KGHSH, CDR2 LQKENI. CDR3 loop: CASSLGQAETQYF. As DNA, the CDR3 is TGTGCCAGCTCACTAGGACAGGCGGAGACCCAGTACTTC.

The chain employs TRBV5-1 and TRBJ2-7; 14 bases match TRBD2. The CDR3 is made up of 17 amino acids. Trimming took 2 bases from V and 0 from J; bases not matched to a gene: 4. Germline CDR1 SGHRS, CDR2 YFSETQ. Written as DNA, the CDR3 is TGCGCCAGCAGCTTTACCGGGACTAGCGGGAGCTCCTACGAGCAGTACTTC. Translated: CASSFTGTSGSSYEQYF. Supplemented by reference TRBV5-1 and TRBJ2-7, the full variable domain reads KAGVTQTPRYLIKTRGQQVTLSCSPISGHRSVSWYQQTPGQGLQFLFEYFSETQRNKGNFPGRFSGRQFSNSRSEMNVSTLELGDSALYLCASSFTGTSGSSYEQYFGPGTRLTVT.

This clonotype was found many times. The rearrangement uses TRBV29-1 and TRBJ2-7; 7 positions agree with TRBD2. The germline V gene has CDR1 SQVTM and CDR2 ANQGSEA. There are 12 residues in the CDR3. The CDR3 is CAVDQRGGEQYF. CDR3 DNA sequence: TGCGCCGTAGACCAGCGGGGAGGGGAGCAGTACTTC.

In this sample, this clonotype turned up once. The rearrangement links TRBV2 to TRBJ1-2; possible D gene TRBD1, 5 bases. Trimming took 8 bases from V and 7 from J, leaving 20 bases between them. The CDR3 totals 14 residues. CDR1 and CDR2 (germline): SNHLY, FYNNEI. CDR3 bases: TGTGCCAGCTTAAGGACCTTGGGGACGAGTGGCTACACCTTC. The encoded protein is CASLRTLGTSGYTF. The variable domain in full, completed from reference TRBV2 and TRBJ1-2, reads EPEVTQTPSHQVTQMGQEVILRCVPISNHLYFYWYRQILGQKVEFLVSFYNNEISEKSEIFDDQFSVERPDGSNFTLKIRSTKLEDSAMYFCASLRTLGTSGYTFGSGTRLTVV.

The rearrangement uses TRBV20-1 and TRBJ2-2, with 9 nucleotides matching TRBD2. Trimming took 4 bases from V and 7 from J; bases not matched to a gene: 7. CDR1 and CDR2 from the germline V gene are DFQATT and SNEGSKA (reference sequence). The CDR3 length is 14 residues. The CDR3 sequence: CSATWTSEGGELFF. In DNA, the CDR3 is TGCAGTGCTACCTGGACTAGCGAGGGCGGGGAGCTGTTTTTT.

This clonotype came up many times. V is TRBV5-1 and J is TRBJ2-6; D remains unclear. The CDR3 length is 17 residues. Germline CDR1 is SGHRS and CDR2 is YFSETQ. V was shortened by 2 bases and J by 0 bases, with 12 bases between the two germline ends. The DNA for the CDR3 is TGCGCCAGCAGCTTCTACCCAGCTCACTCTGGGGCCAACGTCCTGACTTTC. Its translation: CASSFYPAHSGANVLTF.

The chain combines TRBV7-2 with TRBJ1-2, with D tentatively TRBD1 (6 bases). V lost 4 bases and J lost 6, with 12 bases in between. The CDR3 loop spans 13 amino acids. CDR1 is SGHTA, CDR2 FQGNSA, per germline. CDR3 sequence: CASSSLQGDGYTF. CDR3 DNA: TGTGCCAGCAGCTCTCTACAGGGTGATGGCTACACCTTC. Filled out from reference TRBV7-2 and TRBJ1-2, the complete variable domain reads GAGVSQSPSNKVTEKGKDVELRCDPISGHTALYWYRQSLGQGLEFLIYFQGNSAPDKSGLPSDRFSAERTGGSVSTLTIQRTQQEDSAVYLCASSSLQGDGYTFGSGTRLTVV.

This clonotype showed up many times. The chain joins TRBV7-2 to TRBJ2-7; D is unresolved. The CDR3 totals 14 residues. V was clipped by 3 bases and J by 4 bases, with 13 bases between them. Germline assignment: CDR1 SGHTA and CDR2 FQGNSA. CDR3 coding DNA: TGTGCCAGCAGCTTGAACGATTGGGGTTACGAGCAGTACTTC. It translates to CASSLNDWGYEQYF.

The chain carries TRBV5-1 and TRBJ1-1; TRBD1 aligns across 9 bases. The CDR3 loop spans 13 amino acids. V shed 4 bases, J shed 4 bases, and the junction held 2 bases outside the gene matches. In germline, CDR1 is SGHRS, CDR2 YFSETQ. The CDR3 reads CASSQGQGTEAFF. CDR3 nucleotides: TGCGCCAGCAGCCAGGGACAGGGCACTGAAGCTTTCTTT.

Concerning this clonotype: Its ends do not fully match the called genes, so a read error is possible. J is TRBJ2-7 and V is TRBV25-1; D not resolved. Gene TRBJ2-1 matches the end of the DNA better, so the J call may be wrong. The germline gives CDR1 MGHDK, CDR2 SYGVNS. CDR3 length: 14 amino acids. CDR3 nucleotide sequence: TGTGCCACCAGTGGGCACTCCCAAGGCAATGAGCAGTTCTTC. Translated: CATSGHSQGNEQFF.

Comment on this clonotype: Since no conserved phenylalanine or tryptophan closes the CDR3, a read error is the likely cause. It is unclear where the CDR3 begins or ends on the DNA, so no DNA is shown, and the CDR3 is as TCRdb lists it. J is TRBJ1-6 and V is TRBV10-3; the table gives TRBD1 as D, unverified against the DNA. Counting both end residues, the CDR3 totals 10 amino acids. Germline V CDR1 and CDR2: ENHRY, SYGVKD. Here the CDR3 reads CASSGYRGGV.

There are a few counts of this clonotype. The chain uses TRBV7-2 and TRBJ2-7; D may be TRBD1 (6 bases). CDR3 size: 15 residues. The germline gives CDR1 SGHTA, CDR2 FQGNSA. Trimming cost V 6 bases and J 2 bases, with 17 bases left between them. CDR3 coding DNA: TGTGCCAGCAGTGTACAGGGTATTTCGACCTACGAGCAGTACTTC. This sequence encodes CASSVQGISTYEQYF.

The V gene is TRBV10-3, the J gene TRBJ1-2; D is perhaps TRBD1 (5 bases). Per germline, CDR1 ENHRY and CDR2 SYGVKD. V lost 3 bases and J lost 12, with 14 bases in between. The CDR3 is made up of 12 amino acids. CDR3 coding DNA: TGTGCCATCAGTGAAGACAGCTCTGGAAACACCTTC. Translating it yields CAISEDSSGNTF.

The chain joins TRBV25-1 to TRBJ2-7, with 10 bases fitting TRBD1. There are 22 residues in the CDR3. From germline, CDR1 is MGHDK and CDR2 SYGVNS. Losses at the gene ends were 6 bases for V and 0 bases for J; bases not matched to a gene: 26. CDR3 nucleotide sequence: TGTGCCAGCAGCCTCCGGGACAGGGGCCCATTCTCTGGCGAGGGGCACTCCTACGAGCAGTACTTC. Residues: CASSLRDRGPFSGEGHSYEQYF.

The J gene is TRBJ2-1, the V gene TRBV2; D unresolved. The germline CDR1 and CDR2 sequences are SNHLY and FYNNEI. V shed 4 bases and J shed 6 bases, with 10 bases lying between them. This CDR3 spans 13 amino acids. CDR3 in DNA: TGTGCCAGCAGTGTTGACAAGGGCAATGAGCAGTTCTTC. This codes for CASSVDKGNEQFF.

This clonotype has ten or more counts. V is TRBV7-8 and J is TRBJ1-5; D ambiguous. The CDR3 loop spans 15 amino acids. Trimming removed 0 bases from V and 3 bases from J, with 9 bases in between. Germline lookup yields CDR1 SGHVS and CDR2 FQNEAQ. The CDR3 DNA reads as TGTGCCAGCAGCTTAGCCGGGTCAGTCAATCAGCCCCAGCATTTT. Translation gives CASSLAGSVNQPQHF.

This chain connects TRBV10-3 to TRBJ2-3; D call uncertain. Germline V lookup: CDR1 ENHRY, CDR2 SYGVKD. The CDR3 runs to 14 residues. Trimming removed 7 bases at V and 1 base at J, with 12 bases between. In DNA, the CDR3 is TGTGCCATCAAGCAGACTTATGGCACAGATACGCAGTATTTT. It yields the protein CAIKQTYGTDTQYF.

This clonotype was detected only a few times. J is TRBJ2-5 and V is TRBV27; possible D gene TRBD2, 7 bases. Germline V gene lookup returns CDR1 MNHEY and CDR2 SMNVEV (reference sequence). Trimming stripped 3 bases from V and 9 bases from J, with 20 bases between. The CDR3 is 15 residues long. The CDR3 protein is CASSFSGGPPGAQYF. CDR3 nucleotide sequence: TGTGCCAGCAGTTTCTCGGGGGGCCCGCCGGGGGCCCAGTACTTC.

CDR3 DNA: TGTGCCAGCATCACCAGGGGGCTGTTTTTT. This encodes CASITRGLFF. The V and J genes are TRBV7-3 and TRBJ2-2; D is perhaps TRBD1 (6 bases). The CDR3 runs 10 residues. The germline gives CDR1 SGHTA, CDR2 FQGTGA. Deletions cut 7 bases from V and 13 bases from J, with 10 bases between.

As concerns this clonotype: The CDR3 end shows no conserved phenylalanine or tryptophan, and so a read error is likely. The limits of the CDR3 on the DNA are not certain, so only TCRdb's listed CDR3 is given. This chain joins TRBV24-1 and TRBJ1-1. Germline V gene data show CDR1 as KGHDR and CDR2 as SFDVKD. The CDR3 is made up of 12 amino acids, end residues included. The chain's CDR3 is CATTSMGLEPFY.

The rearrangement links TRBV5-1 to TRBJ2-5; D could derive from TRBD1 or TRBD2 (5 bases each). V was shortened by 5 bases and J by 8 bases, with 19 bases between the two germline ends. This CDR3 is built from 14 residues. Germline assignment: CDR1 SGHRS and CDR2 YFSETQ. This CDR3 is CASRKGTGGQTQYF. The CDR3, as DNA: TGCGCCAGCAGAAAGGGGACGGGCGGTCAAACCCAGTACTTC.